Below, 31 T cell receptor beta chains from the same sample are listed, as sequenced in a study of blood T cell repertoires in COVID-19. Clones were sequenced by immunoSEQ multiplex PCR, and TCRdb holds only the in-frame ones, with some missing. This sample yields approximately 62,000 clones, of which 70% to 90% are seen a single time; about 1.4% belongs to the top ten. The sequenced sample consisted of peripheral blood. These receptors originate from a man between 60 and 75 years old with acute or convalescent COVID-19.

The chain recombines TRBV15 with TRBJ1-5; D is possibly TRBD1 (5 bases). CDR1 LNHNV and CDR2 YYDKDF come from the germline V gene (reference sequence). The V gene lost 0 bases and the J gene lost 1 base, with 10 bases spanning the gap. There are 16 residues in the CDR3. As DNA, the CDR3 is TGTGCCACCAGCAGAGATGGGGGGGGAAGCAATCAGCCCCAGCATTTT. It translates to CATSRDGGGSNQPQHF. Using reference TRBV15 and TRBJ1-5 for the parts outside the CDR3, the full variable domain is DAMVIQNPRYQVTQFGKPVTLSCSQTLNHNVMYWYQQKSSQAPKLLFHYYDKDFNNEADTPDNFQSRRPNTSFCFLDIRSPGLGDTAMYLCATSRDGGGSNQPQHFGDGTRLSIL.

The CDR3 nucleotides are TGTGCCAGCAGCCCGGACAGGCGCACAGATACGCAGTATTTT. Its protein product is CASSPDRRTDTQYF. The chain is built from TRBV5-4 and TRBJ2-3; 7 bases fit TRBD1. Trimming at V came to 4 bases and at J to 1 base, leaving 3 bases not matched to a gene. The CDR3 contains 14 residues. Germline V lookup: CDR1 SGHNT, CDR2 YYREEE (reference sequence).

The CDR3 DNA follows: TGTGCCAGCAGCTTGGGTAGCGGGGTCACCGGGGAGCTGTTTTTT. Its protein product is CASSLGSGVTGELFF. V is TRBV11-2 and J is TRBJ2-2; 8 bases match TRBD2. The CDR3 has 15 amino acids. Germline V CDR1 and CDR2: SGHAT, FQNNGV. Trimming cost V 3 bases and J 4 bases; bases outside gene matches: 4.

The CDR3 loop reads CASSKDRGTNEKLFF. For the CDR3, the DNA is TGTGCCAGCAGCAAAGACAGGGGAACTAATGAAAAACTGTTTTTT. This chain connects TRBV7-6 to TRBJ1-4; TRBD1 aligns across 8 bases. The germline gives CDR1 SGHVS, CDR2 FNYEAQ. The CDR3 spans 15 residues. Trimming cost V 5 bases and J 1 base; bases outside gene matches: 3. The variable domain in full, completed from reference TRBV7-6 and TRBJ1-4, reads GAGVSQSPRYKVTKRGQDVALRCDPISGHVSLYWYRQALGQGPEFLTYFNYEAQQDKSGLPNDRFSAERPEGSISTLTIQRTEQRDSAMYRCASSKDRGTNEKLFFGSGTQLSVL.

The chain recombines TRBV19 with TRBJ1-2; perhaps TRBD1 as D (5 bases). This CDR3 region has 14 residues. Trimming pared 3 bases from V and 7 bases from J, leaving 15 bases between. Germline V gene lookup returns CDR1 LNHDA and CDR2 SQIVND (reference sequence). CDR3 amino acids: CASSMRRGGTGYTF. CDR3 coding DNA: TGTGCCAGTAGTATGCGTCGCGGGGGGACTGGCTACACCTTC. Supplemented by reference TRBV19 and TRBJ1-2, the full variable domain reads DGGITQSPKYLFRKEGQNVTLSCEQNLNHDAMYWYRQDPGQGLRLIYYSQIVNDFQKGDIAEGYSVSREKKESFPLTVTSAQKNPTAFYLCASSMRRGGTGYTFGSGTRLTVV.

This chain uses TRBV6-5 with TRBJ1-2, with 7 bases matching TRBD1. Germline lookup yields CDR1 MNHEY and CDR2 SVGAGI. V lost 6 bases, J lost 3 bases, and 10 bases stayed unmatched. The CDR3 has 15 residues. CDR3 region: CASSPQGGGDYGYTF. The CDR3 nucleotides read TGTGCCAGCAGCCCCCAGGGGGGAGGAGACTATGGCTACACCTTC.

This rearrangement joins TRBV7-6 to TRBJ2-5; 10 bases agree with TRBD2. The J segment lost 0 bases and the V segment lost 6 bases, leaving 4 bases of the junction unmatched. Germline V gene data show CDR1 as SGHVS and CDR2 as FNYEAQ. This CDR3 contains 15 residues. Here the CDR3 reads CASRETSGHQETQYF. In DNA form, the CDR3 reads TGTGCCAGCAGAGAGACTAGCGGGCACCAAGAGACCCAGTACTTC.

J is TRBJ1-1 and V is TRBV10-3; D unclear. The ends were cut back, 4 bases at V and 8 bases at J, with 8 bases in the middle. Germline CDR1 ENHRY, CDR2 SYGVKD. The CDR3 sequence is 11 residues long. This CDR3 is CAISAEAEAFF. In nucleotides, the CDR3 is TGTGCCATCAGTGCAGAGGCCGAAGCTTTCTTT.

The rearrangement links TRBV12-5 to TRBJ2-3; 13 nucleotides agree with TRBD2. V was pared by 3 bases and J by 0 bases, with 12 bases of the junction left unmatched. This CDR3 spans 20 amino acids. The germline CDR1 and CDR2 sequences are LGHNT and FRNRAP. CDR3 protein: CASGFIRGTSGAASTDTQYF. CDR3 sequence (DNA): TGTGCTAGTGGTTTTATCAGAGGGACTAGCGGGGCCGCTAGCACAGATACGCAGTATTTT.

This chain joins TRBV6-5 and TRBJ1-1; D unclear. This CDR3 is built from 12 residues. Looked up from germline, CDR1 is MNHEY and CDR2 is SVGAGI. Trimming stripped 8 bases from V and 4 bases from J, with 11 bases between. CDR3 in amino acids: CASYAVITEAFF. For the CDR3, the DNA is TGTGCCAGCTACGCGGTGATCACTGAAGCTTTCTTT.

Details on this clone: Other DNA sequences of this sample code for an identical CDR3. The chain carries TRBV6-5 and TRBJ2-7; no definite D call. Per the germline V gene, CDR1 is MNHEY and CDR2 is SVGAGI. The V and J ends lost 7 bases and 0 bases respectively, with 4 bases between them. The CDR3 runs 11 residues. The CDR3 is CASTGSYEQYF. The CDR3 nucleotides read TGTGCCAGCACCGGCTCCTACGAGCAGTACTTC.

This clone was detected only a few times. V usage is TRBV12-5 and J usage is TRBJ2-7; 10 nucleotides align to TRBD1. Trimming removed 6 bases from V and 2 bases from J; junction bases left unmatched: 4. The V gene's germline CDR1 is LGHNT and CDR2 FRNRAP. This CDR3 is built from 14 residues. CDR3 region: CASGLDRGAYEQYF. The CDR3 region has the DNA TGTGCTAGTGGCCTGGACAGGGGGGCCTACGAGCAGTACTTC.

CDR3 residues: CASSYSSTEAFF. Written as DNA, the CDR3 is TGTGCCAGCAGTTACTCCTCTACTGAAGCTTTCTTT. This chain links TRBV6-5 with TRBJ1-1, with D hard to call. This CDR3 is 12 amino acids long. The ends were cut back, 0 bases at V and 5 bases at J, with 4 bases in the middle. Looked up from germline, CDR1 is MNHEY and CDR2 is SVGAGI.

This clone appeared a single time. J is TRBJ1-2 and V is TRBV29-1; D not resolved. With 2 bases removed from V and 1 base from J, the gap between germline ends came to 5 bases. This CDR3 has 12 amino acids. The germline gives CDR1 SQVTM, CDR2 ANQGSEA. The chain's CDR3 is CSVESVNYGYTF. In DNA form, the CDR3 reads TGCAGCGTTGAATCAGTTAACTATGGCTACACCTTC.

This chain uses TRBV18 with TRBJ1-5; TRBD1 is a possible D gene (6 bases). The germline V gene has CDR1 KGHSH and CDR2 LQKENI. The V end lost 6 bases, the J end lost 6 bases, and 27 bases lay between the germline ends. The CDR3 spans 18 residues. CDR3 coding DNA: TGTGCCAGCTCGCTCGAGGTATGGTCAGGACAGCTAATTCAGCCCCAGCATTTT. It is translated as CASSLEVWSGQLIQPQHF. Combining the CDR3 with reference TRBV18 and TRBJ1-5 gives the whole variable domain NAGVMQNPRHLVRRRGQEARLRCSPMKGHSHVYWYRQLPEEGLKFMVYLQKENIIDESGMPKERFSAEFPKEGPSILRIQQVVRGDSAAYFCASSLEVWSGQLIQPQHFGDGTRLSIL.

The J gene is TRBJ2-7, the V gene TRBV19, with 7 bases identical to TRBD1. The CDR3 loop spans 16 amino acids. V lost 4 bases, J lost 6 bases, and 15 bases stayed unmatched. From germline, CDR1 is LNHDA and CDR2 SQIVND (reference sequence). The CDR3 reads CASSKSPGQSVGEQYF. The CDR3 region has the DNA TGTGCCAGTAGTAAATCCCCGGGACAGTCCGTCGGCGAGCAGTACTTC.

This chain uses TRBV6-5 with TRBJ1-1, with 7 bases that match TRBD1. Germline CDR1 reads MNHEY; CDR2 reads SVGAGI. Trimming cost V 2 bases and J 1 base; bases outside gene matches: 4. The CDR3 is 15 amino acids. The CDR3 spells CASSYEGQTNTEAFF. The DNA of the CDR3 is TGTGCCAGCAGTTACGAGGGACAGACGAACACTGAAGCTTTCTTT.

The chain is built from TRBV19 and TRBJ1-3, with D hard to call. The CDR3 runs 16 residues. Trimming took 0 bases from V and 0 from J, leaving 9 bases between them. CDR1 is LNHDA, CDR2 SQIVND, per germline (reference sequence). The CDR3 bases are TGTGCCAGTAGTATAGAGGAGAGTCACTCTGGAAACACCATATATTTT. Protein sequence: CASSIEESHSGNTIYF. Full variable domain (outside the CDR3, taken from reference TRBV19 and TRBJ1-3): DGGITQSPKYLFRKEGQNVTLSCEQNLNHDAMYWYRQDPGQGLRLIYYSQIVNDFQKGDIAEGYSVSREKKESFPLTVTSAQKNPTAFYLCASSIEESHSGNTIYFGEGSWLTVV.

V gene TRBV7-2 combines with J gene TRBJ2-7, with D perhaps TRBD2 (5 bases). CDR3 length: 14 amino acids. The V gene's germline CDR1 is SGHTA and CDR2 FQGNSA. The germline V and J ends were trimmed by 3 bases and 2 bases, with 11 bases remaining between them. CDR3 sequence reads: CASSFGLQAYEQYF. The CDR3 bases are TGTGCCAGCAGCTTTGGACTCCAAGCCTACGAGCAGTACTTC.

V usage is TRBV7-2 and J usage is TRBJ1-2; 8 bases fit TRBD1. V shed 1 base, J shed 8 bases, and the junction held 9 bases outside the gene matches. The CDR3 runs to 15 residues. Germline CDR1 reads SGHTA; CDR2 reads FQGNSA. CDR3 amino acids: CASSLDGTGSSGYTF. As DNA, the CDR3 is TGTGCCAGCAGCTTAGACGGGACAGGTTCTTCGGGCTACACCTTC.

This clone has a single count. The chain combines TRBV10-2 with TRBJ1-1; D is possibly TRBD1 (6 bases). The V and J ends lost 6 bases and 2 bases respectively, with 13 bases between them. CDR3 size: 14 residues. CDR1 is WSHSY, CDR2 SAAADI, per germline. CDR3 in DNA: TGCGCCAGCAGAACACAGGGAAGAAACACTGAAGCTTTCTTT. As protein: CASRTQGRNTEAFF.

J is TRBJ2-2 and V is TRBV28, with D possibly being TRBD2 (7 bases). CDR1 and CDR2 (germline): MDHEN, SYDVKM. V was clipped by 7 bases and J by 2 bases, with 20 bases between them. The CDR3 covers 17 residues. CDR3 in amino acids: CASIEGGGGSNTGELFF. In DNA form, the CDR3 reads TGTGCCAGCATAGAAGGCGGGGGCGGCAGTAACACCGGGGAGCTGTTTTTT.

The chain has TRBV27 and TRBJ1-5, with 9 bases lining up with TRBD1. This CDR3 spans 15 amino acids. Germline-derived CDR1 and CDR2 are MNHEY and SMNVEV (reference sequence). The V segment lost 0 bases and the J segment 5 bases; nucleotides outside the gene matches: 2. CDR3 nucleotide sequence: TGTGCCAGCAGTTTATCGACAGGGGGTGATCAGCCCCAGCATTTT. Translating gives CASSLSTGGDQPQHF.

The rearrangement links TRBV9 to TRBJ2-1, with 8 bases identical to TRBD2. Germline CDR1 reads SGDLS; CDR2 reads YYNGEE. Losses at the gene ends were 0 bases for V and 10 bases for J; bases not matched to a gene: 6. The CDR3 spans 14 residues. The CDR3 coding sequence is TGTGCCAGCAGCGTAGAAACGAGCGGGGGCGAGCAGTTCTTC. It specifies CASSVETSGGEQFF.

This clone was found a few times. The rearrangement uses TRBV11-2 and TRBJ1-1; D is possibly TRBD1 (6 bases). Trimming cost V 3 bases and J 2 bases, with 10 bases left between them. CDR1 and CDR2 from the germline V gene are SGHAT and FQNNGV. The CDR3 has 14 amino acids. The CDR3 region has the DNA TGTGCCAGCAGCTTCGACAGGCATAACACTGAAGCTTTCTTT. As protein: CASSFDRHNTEAFF.

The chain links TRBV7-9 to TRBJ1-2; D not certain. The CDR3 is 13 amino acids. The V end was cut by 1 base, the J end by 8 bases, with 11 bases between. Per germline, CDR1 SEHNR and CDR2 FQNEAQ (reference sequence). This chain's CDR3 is CASSLEGPGGYTF. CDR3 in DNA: TGTGCCAGCAGCTTAGAGGGTCCGGGAGGCTACACCTTC.

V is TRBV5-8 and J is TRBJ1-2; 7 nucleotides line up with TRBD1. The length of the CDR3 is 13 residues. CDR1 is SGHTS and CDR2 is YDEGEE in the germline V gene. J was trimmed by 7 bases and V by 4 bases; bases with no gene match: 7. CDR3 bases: TGTGCCAGCAGCCAAAACAGGGGAATTGGCTACACCTTC. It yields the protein CASSQNRGIGYTF.

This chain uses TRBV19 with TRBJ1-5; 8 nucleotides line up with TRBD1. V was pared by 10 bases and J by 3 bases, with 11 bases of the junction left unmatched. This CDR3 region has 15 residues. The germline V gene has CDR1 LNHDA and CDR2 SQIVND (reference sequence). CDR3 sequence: CATETGGGYNQPQHF. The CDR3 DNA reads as TGTGCCACTGAAACAGGGGGAGGTTACAATCAGCCCCAGCATTTT. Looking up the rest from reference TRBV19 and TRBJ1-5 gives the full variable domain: DGGITQSPKYLFRKEGQNVTLSCEQNLNHDAMYWYRQDPGQGLRLIYYSQIVNDFQKGDIAEGYSVSREKKESFPLTVTSAQKNPTAFYLCATETGGGYNQPQHFGDGTRLSIL.

CDR3 sequence (DNA): TGTGCCAGCAGCCCGTGGCACACAGGGACCGGCACAGATACGCAGTATTTT. Its protein is CASSPWHTGTGTDTQYF. The chain employs TRBV7-9 and TRBJ2-3; TRBD1 is a possible D gene (6 bases). V was pared by 5 bases and J by 1 base, with 19 bases between. The germline CDR1 and CDR2 sequences are SEHNR and FQNEAQ (reference sequence). This CDR3 has 17 residues.

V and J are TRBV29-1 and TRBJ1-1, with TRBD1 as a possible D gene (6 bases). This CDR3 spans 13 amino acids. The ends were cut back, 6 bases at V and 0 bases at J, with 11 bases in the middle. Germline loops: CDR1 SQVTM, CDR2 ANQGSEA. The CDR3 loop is CSVRTALNTEAFF. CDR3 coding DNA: TGCAGCGTGCGGACAGCCCTGAACACTGAAGCTTTCTTT.

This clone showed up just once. The CDR3 spells CAWSPDRETEAFF. For the CDR3, the DNA is TGTGCCTGGAGTCCAGACAGGGAAACTGAAGCTTTCTTT. The V call is TRBV30, the J call TRBJ1-1, with TRBD1 matching over 7 bases. V shed 2 bases, J shed 5 bases, and the junction held 5 bases outside the gene matches. From germline, CDR1 is GTSNPN and CDR2 SVGIG (reference sequence). CDR3 length equals 13 residues.